The entry that follows covers one T cell receptor beta chain sequence. This sample stems from a study of blood T cell repertoires in COVID-19. Background on the study: The samples span acute and convalescent COVID-19 from the United States, Italy and Spain. PBMCs, B-cell-depleted T cells, or T cells provided the cDNA or gDNA that made up the material.

Authors' data handling: By means of reference gene primer amplification, nucleated cell counts were estimated. Profiled with immunoSEQ multiplex PCR; TCRdb holds only in-frame clones, not every one. The DNA gave D and trimming, while V, J and clone size come from that table. The sample lists a few hundred thousand clones; 88% were seen once. CDR1 and CDR2 (germline): MNHEY, SMNVEV (reference sequence). V was clipped by 4 bases and J by 3 bases; unmatched bases: 10. The length of the CDR3 is 16 residues. Enrollees, about 18 to 89 years old, lived in 25 or so US areas. Sequencing was carried out using PBMCs or T cells enriched from blood (not recorded which). This chain uses TRBV27 with TRBJ1-1, with 8 bases aligning to TRBD1. This TCR was recovered from a woman in her sixties or seventies in a cohort exposed to, infected with or recovered from COVID-19 (not recorded which). CDR3 region: CASSSGTGPGYTEAFF. The CDR3, as DNA: TGTGCCAGCAGTTCGGGGACAGGCCCGGGTTACACTGAAGCTTTCTTT.